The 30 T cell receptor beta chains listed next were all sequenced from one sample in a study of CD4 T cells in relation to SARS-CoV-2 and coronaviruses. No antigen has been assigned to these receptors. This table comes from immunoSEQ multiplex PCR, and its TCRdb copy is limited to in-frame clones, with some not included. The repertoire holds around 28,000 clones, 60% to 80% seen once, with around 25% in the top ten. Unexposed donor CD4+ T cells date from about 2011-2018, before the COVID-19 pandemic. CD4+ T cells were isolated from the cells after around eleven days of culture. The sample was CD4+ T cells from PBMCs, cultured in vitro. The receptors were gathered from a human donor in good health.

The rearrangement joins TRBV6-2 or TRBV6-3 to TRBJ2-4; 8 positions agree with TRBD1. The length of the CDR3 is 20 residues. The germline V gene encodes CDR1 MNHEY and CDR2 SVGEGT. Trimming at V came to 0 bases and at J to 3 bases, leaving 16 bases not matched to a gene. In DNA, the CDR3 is TGTGCCAGCAGTTACTCGGTCGGACAGGGAACCGCCCTGGGCAAAAACATTCAGTACTTC. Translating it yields CASSYSVGQGTALGKNIQYF.

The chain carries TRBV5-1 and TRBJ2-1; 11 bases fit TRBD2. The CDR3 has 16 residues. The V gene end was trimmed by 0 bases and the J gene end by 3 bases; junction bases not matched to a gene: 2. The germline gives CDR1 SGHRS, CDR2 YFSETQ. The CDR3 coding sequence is TGCGCCAGCAGCTTGGGGACTAGCGGGCTCTACAATGAGCAGTTCTTC. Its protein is CASSLGTSGLYNEQFF.

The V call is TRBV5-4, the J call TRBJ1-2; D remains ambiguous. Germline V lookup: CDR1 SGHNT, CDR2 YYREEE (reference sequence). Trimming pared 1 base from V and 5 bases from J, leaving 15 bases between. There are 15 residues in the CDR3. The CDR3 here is CASSLPGTTGYGYTF. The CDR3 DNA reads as TGTGCCAGCAGCTTGCCCGGCACAACGGGGTATGGCTACACCTTC.

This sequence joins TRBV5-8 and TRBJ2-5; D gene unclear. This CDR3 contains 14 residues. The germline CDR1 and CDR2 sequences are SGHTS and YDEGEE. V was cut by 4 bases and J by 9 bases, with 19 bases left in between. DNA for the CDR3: TGTGCCAGCAGCCTATCCTACGGCAAATCAGCCCAGTACTTC. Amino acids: CASSLSYGKSAQYF.

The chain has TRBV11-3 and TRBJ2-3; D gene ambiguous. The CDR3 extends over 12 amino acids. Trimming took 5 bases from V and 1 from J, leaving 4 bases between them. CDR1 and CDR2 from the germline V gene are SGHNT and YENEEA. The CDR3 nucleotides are TGTGCCAGCAGCACGGGCACAGATACGCAGTATTTT. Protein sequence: CASSTGTDTQYF.

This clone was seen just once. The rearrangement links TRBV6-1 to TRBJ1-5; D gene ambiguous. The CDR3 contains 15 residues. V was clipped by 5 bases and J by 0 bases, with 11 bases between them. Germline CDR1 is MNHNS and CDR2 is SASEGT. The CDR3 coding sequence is TGTGCCAGCAGTCCCTCGAGTATTAGCAATCAGCCCCAGCATTTT. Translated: CASSPSSISNQPQHF.

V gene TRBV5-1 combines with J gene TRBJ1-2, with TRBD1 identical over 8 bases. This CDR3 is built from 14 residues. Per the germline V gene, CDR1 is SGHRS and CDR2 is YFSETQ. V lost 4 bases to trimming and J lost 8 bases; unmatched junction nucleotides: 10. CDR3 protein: CASSPGQGGEGYTF. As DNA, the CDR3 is TGCGCCAGCAGCCCTGGACAGGGTGGAGAGGGCTACACCTTC.

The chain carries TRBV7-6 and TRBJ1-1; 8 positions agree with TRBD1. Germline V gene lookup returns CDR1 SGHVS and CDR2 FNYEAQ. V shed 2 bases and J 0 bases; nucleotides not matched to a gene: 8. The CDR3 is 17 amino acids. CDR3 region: CASSLLRGTGLNTEAFF. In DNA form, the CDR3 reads TGTGCCAGCAGCTTATTAAGGGGGACAGGATTGAACACTGAAGCTTTCTTT.

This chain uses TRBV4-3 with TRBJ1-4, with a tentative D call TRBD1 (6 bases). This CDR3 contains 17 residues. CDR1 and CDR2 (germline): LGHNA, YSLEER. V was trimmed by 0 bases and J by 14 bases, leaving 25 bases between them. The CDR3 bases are TGCGCCAGCAGCCAAGAAGCCTCGACAGGTTCATATGGGGGGCTGTTTTTT. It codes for CASSQEASTGSYGGLFF.

DNA of the CDR3: TGTGCCAATGTAGCGGGGGTACTCTACGAGCAGTACTTC. Translating it yields CANVAGVLYEQYF. The chain links TRBV3-1 (or the pseudogene TRBV3-2) to TRBJ2-7; TRBD2 aligns across 9 bases. The V gene end was trimmed by 10 bases and the J gene end by 3 bases; junction bases not matched to a gene: 7. CDR1 LGHDT and CDR2 YNNKEL come from the germline V gene (reference sequence). The CDR3 contains 13 residues.

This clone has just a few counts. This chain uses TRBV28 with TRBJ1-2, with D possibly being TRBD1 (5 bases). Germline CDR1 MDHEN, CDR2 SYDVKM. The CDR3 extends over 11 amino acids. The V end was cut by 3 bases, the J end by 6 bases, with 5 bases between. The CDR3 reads CASSLGDGYTF. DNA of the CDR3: TGTGCCAGCAGTTTGGGGGATGGCTACACCTTC.

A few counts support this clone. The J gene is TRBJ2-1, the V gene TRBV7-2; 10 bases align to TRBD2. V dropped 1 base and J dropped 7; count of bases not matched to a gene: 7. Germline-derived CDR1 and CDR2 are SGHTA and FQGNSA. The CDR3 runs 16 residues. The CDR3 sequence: CASSLDGLAGVNEQFF. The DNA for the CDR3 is TGTGCCAGCAGCTTAGATGGCCTAGCGGGAGTAAATGAGCAGTTCTTC.

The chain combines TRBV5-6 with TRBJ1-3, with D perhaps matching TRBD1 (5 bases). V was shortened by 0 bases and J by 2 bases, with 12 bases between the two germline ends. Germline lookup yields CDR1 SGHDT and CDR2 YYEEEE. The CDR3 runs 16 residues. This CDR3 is CASSLVAGRPGNTIYF. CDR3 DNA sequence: TGTGCCAGCAGCTTGGTGGCAGGGAGGCCTGGAAACACCATATATTTT. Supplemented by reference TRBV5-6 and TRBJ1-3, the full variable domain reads DAGVTQSPTHLIKTRGQQVTLRCSPKSGHDTVSWYQQALGQGPQFIFQYYEEEERQRGNFPDRFSGHQFPNYSSELNVNALLLGDSALYLCASSLVAGRPGNTIYFGEGSWLTVV.

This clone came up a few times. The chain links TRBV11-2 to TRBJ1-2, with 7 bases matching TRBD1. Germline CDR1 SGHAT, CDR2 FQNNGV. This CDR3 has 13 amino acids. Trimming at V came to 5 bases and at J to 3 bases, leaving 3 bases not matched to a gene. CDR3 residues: CASSRRGDYGYTF. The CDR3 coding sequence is TGTGCCAGCAGCCGCAGGGGGGACTATGGCTACACCTTC.

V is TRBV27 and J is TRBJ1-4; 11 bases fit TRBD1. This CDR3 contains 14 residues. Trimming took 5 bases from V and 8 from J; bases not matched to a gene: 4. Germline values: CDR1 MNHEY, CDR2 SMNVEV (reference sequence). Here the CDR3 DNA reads TGTGCCAGCAGTCGGACAGGGGGCTGGGAAAAACTGTTTTTT. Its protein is CASSRTGGWEKLFF.

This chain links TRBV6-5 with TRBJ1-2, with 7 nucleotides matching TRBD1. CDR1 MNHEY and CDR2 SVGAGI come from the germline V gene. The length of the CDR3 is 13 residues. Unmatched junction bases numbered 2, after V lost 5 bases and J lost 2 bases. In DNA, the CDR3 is TGTGCCAGCAGTCGACAGGGAAACTATGGCTACACCTTC. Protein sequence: CASSRQGNYGYTF.

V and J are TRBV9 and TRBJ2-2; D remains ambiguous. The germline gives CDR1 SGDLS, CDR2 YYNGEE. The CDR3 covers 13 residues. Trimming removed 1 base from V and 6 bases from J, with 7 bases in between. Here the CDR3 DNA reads TGTGCCAGCAGCGTAATCCCGGCCGGGGAGCTGTTTTTT. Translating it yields CASSVIPAGELFF.

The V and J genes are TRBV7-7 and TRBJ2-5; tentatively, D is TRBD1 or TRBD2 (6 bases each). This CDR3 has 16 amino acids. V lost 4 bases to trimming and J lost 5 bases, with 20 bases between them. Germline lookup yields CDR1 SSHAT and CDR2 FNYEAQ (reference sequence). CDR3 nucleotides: TGTGCCAGCAGCTGGGGTGTGGGGGGCTTAATGGAGACCCAGTACTTC. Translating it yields CASSWGVGGLMETQYF. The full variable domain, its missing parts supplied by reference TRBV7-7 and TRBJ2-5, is GAGVSQSPRYKVTKRGQDVTLRCDPISSHATLYWYQQALGQGPEFLTYFNYEAQPDKSGLPSDRFSAERPEGSISTLTIQRTEQRDSAMYRCASSWGVGGLMETQYFGPGTRLLVL.

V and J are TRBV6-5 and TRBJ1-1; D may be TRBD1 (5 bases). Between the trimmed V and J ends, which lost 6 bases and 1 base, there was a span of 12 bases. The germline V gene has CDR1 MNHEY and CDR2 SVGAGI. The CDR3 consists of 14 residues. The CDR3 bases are TGTGCCAGCAGCCTAGGGGTCCCGAACACTGAAGCTTTCTTT. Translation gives CASSLGVPNTEAFF.

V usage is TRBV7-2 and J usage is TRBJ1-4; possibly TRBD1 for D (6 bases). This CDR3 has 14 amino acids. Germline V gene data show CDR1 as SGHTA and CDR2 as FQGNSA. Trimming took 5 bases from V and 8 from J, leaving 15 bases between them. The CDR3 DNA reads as TGTGCCAGCAGCGCGGGGGCTAGAAGGGAAAAACTGTTTTTT. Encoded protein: CASSAGARREKLFF.

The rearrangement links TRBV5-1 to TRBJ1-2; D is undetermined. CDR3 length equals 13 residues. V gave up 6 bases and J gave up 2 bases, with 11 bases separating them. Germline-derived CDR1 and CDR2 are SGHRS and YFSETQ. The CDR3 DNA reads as TGCGCCAGCAACTTAGACGGAAACTATGGCTACACCTTC. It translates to CASNLDGNYGYTF.

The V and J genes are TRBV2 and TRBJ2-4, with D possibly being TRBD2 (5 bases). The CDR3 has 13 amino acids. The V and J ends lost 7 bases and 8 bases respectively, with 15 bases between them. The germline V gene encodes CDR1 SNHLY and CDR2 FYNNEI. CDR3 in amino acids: CASTPAEIHIQYF. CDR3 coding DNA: TGTGCCAGCACCCCAGCGGAGATTCACATTCAGTACTTC. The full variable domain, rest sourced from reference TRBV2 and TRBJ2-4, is EPEVTQTPSHQVTQMGQEVILRCVPISNHLYFYWYRQILGQKVEFLVSFYNNEISEKSEIFDDQFSVERPDGSNFTLKIRSTKLEDSAMYFCASTPAEIHIQYFGAGTRLSVL.

DNA of the CDR3: TGCGCCAGCAGCCACGAGCCTCACTCCTACGAGCAGTACTTC. Amino acids: CASSHEPHSYEQYF. V gene TRBV4-1 combines with J gene TRBJ2-7; D is unresolved. CDR1 and CDR2 (germline): MGHRA, YSYEKL. V gave up 3 bases and J gave up 0 bases, with 9 bases separating them. The CDR3 runs 14 residues.

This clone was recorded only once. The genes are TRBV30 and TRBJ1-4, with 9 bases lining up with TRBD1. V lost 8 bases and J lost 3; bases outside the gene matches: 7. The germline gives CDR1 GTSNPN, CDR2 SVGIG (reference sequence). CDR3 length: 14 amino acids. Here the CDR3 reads CAGQQGAPNEKLFF. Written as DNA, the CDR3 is TGTGCCGGCCAACAGGGGGCCCCTAATGAAAAACTGTTTTTT.

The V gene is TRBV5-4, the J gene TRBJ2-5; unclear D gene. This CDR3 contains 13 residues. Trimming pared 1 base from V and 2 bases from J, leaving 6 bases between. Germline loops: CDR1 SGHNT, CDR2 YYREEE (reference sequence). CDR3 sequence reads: CASSLWSQETQYF. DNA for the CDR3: TGTGCCAGCAGCTTGTGGTCGCAAGAGACCCAGTACTTC.

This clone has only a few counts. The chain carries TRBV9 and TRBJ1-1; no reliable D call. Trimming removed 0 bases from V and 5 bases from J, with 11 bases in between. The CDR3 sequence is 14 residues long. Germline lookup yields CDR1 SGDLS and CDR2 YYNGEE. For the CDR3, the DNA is TGTGCCAGCAGCGTAGCGTGGGGTGGGACTGAAGCTTTCTTT. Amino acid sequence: CASSVAWGGTEAFF.

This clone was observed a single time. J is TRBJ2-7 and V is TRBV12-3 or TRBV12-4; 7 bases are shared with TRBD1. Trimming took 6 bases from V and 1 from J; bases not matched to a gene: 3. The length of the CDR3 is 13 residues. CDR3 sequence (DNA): TGTGCCAGCAGCTCGGGACAGTCCTACGAGCAGTACTTC. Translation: CASSSGQSYEQYF.

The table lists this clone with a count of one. The CDR3 DNA sequence: TGTGCCAGCAGGGTGAGCCGGGCCGACGATGAAGCTTTCTTT. Translated, it gives CASRVSRADDEAFF. The chain employs TRBV6-6 and TRBJ1-1; D gene ambiguous. Trimming took off 6 bases at V and 7 bases at J, with 18 bases between the two ends. The germline CDR1 and CDR2 sequences are MNHNY and SVGAGI (reference sequence). This CDR3 spans 14 amino acids.

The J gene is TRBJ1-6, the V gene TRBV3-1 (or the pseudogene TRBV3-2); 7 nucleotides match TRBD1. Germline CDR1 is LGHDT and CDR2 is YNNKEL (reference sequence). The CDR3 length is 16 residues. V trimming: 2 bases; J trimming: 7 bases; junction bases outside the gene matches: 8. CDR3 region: CASSQPSTGVNSPLHF. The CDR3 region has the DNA TGTGCCAGCAGCCAACCCTCCACAGGGGTAAATTCACCCCTCCACTTT.

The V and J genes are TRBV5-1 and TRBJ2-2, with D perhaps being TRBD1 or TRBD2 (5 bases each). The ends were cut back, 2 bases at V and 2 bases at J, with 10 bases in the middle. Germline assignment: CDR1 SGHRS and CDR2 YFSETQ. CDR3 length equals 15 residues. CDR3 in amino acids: CASSFAGTNTGELFF. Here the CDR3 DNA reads TGCGCCAGCAGCTTCGCAGGGACCAACACCGGGGAGCTGTTTTTT.